This T cell receptor beta chain was captured in a study of shared clonotypes between healthy human individuals. General study findings and limits: Donor scarcity curtailed the genetic and exposure-history diversity represented herein.

The CDR3 has 11 amino acids. The germline V gene encodes CDR1 LNHDA and CDR2 SQIVND (reference sequence). Trimming cost V 7 bases and J 5 bases, with 8 bases left between them. Here immunoSEQ multiplex PCR was the method, and the copy in TCRdb shows in-frame clones only, minus some. The repertoire includes around 350,000 clones, 73% of them detected once, and about 10% sits in the top ten. Regarding this clone: Its antigen is still unknown.

The receptor comes from a man aged 25-45 years in good health. What was sequenced was memory CD4+ T cells sorted from blood. This sample's subset: CD45RA-negative fraction. The gene calls are TRBV19 and TRBJ1-2; D is unresolved. As DNA, the CDR3 is TGTGCCAGTAAGGGATTTTATGGCTACACCTTC. This gives the protein CASKGFYGYTF. The full variable domain, rest sourced from reference TRBV19 and TRBJ1-2, is DGGITQSPKYLFRKEGQNVTLSCEQNLNHDAMYWYRQDPGQGLRLIYYSQIVNDFQKGDIAEGYSVSREKKESFPLTVTSAQKNPTAFYLCASKGFYGYTFGSGTRLTVV.